This paragraph covers one T cell receptor beta chain sequence. TCRdb's copy holds only in-frame clones and misses some; the assay was immunoSEQ multiplex PCR. Of roughly 190,000 clones in the sample, 84% were seen once. This sample was included in a study of blood T cell repertoires in COVID-19. About the study: Sources were T cells, B-cell-depleted T cells, or PBMCs; the material itself was cDNA or gDNA.

Sample: peripheral blood. The receptor's source is a human donor in a cohort sampled during active COVID-19.

The DNA for the CDR3 is TGTGCCAGTAGTACCCCTACAGGGGTCGGGGCCAACGTCCTGACTTTC. Amino acid sequence: CASSTPTGVGANVLTF. V is TRBV19 and J is TRBJ2-6; 7 positions match TRBD1. Germline lookup yields CDR1 LNHDA and CDR2 SQIVND (reference sequence). V dropped 4 bases and J dropped 4; count of bases not matched to a gene: 7. CDR3 length: 16 residues.